Listed below are T cell receptor beta chains from one sample, sequenced in a study of cytotoxic CD8 clonotypes in ibrutinib-treated CLL. Data came from immunoSEQ multiplex PCR; TCRdb stores just in-frame clones and leaves some out. The table has approximately 160,000 clones, about 88% seen once. The sample in question was PBMCs, obtained at disease progression, from a patient treated with ibrutinib. The receptors originated from a human donor with chronic lymphocytic leukemia. Each CDR3 is given without its conserved first and last residue.

CDR3 protein: ASSFRGSMYEQY; CDR3 length: 12; J gene: TRBJ2-7; V gene: TRBV11-1
CDR3 protein: ASSVTSTGELF; CDR3 length: 11; J gene: TRBJ2-2; V gene: TRBV9
CDR3 protein: ASSPGFREQF; CDR3 length: 10; J gene: TRBJ2-1; V gene: TRBV14
CDR3 protein: ASSSRPQGSFYGYT; CDR3 length: 14; J gene: TRBJ1-2; V gene: TRBV5-6
CDR3 protein: ASSPLGEYNEQF; CDR3 length: 12; J gene: TRBJ2-1; V gene: TRBV18
CDR3 protein: ASSLAAGGEGYGYT; CDR3 length: 14; J gene: TRBJ1-2; V gene: TRBV5-1
CDR3 protein: SASWYGELF; CDR3 length: 9; J gene: TRBJ2-2; V gene: TRBV20-1
CDR3 protein: AKRGQGNTIY; CDR3 length: 10; J gene: TRBJ1-3; V gene: TRBV19
CDR3 protein: ASGIQGAPSGYT; CDR3 length: 12; J gene: TRBJ1-2; V gene: TRBV6-1
CDR3 protein: ASNPGFTVNSYEQY; CDR3 length: 14; J gene: TRBJ2-7; V gene: TRBV27
CDR3 protein: ASSDGPGQGRAYEQY; CDR3 length: 15; J gene: TRBJ2-7; V gene: TRBV10-2
CDR3 protein: ASSDPLTPTYEQY; CDR3 length: 13; J gene: TRBJ2-7; V gene: TRBV2
CDR3 protein: ASSWEAGANEQY; CDR3 length: 12; J gene: TRBJ2-7; V gene: TRBV5-4
CDR3 protein: ARSSGRPEYEQY; CDR3 length: 12; J gene: TRBJ2-7; V gene: TRBV10-1
CDR3 protein: ASSYGQGGTEAF; CDR3 length: 12; J gene: TRBJ1-1; V gene: TRBV6-5
CDR3 protein: ASSFRTSGRAPNEQF; CDR3 length: 15; J gene: TRBJ2-1; V gene: TRBV5-1
CDR3 protein: ASSWVTGEDEQY; CDR3 length: 12; J gene: TRBJ2-7; V gene: TRBV5-1
CDR3 protein: ATSRAGDYNEQF; CDR3 length: 12; J gene: TRBJ2-1; V gene: TRBV15
CDR3 protein: ASSLSRIAGRRNNEQF; CDR3 length: 16; J gene: TRBJ2-1; V gene: TRBV27
CDR3 protein: ASSERQITEAF; CDR3 length: 11; J gene: TRBJ1-1; V gene: TRBV28
CDR3 protein: ASSAVGTGVPPYEQY; CDR3 length: 15; J gene: TRBJ2-7; V gene: TRBV27
CDR3 protein: ASSSYVLSGWGPETQY; CDR3 length: 16; J gene: TRBJ2-5; V gene: TRBV11-2
CDR3 protein: SVGLAGEGSTQY; CDR3 length: 12; J gene: TRBJ2-3; V gene: TRBV29-1
CDR3 protein: ASREVGRANVLT; CDR3 length: 12; J gene: TRBJ2-6; V gene: TRBV6-6
CDR3 protein: ASSPTGKHTGELF; CDR3 length: 13; J gene: TRBJ2-2; V gene: TRBV5-1
CDR3 protein: ASIAGRVNEQY; CDR3 length: 11; J gene: TRBJ2-7; V gene: TRBV28
CDR3 protein: ASSQTGRGISGYT; CDR3 length: 13; J gene: TRBJ1-2; V gene: TRBV5-6
CDR3 protein: SVPKGGSTYEQY; CDR3 length: 12; J gene: -; V gene: TRBV29-1
CDR3 protein: ASRLLGNEQF; CDR3 length: 10; J gene: TRBJ2-1; V gene: TRBV2
CDR3 protein: AWSVAGSPDTQY; CDR3 length: 12; J gene: TRBJ2-3; V gene: TRBV30
CDR3 protein: ASSPRTGSRETQY; CDR3 length: 13; J gene: TRBJ2-5; V gene: TRBV11-3
CDR3 protein: ASSRDSYEQY; CDR3 length: 10; J gene: TRBJ2-7; V gene: TRBV11-3
CDR3 protein: AIRFNSGNTIY; CDR3 length: 11; J gene: TRBJ1-3; V gene: TRBV10-3
CDR3 protein: ASRARNYGYT; CDR3 length: 10; J gene: TRBJ1-2; V gene: TRBV28
CDR3 protein: ASSQSPDRPLNTEAF; CDR3 length: 15; J gene: TRBJ1-1; V gene: TRBV23-1
CDR3 protein: ASSQGQGTEAF; CDR3 length: 11; J gene: TRBJ1-1; V gene: TRBV4-3
CDR3 protein: AWSVGGRRPYEQY; CDR3 length: 13; J gene: TRBJ2-7; V gene: TRBV30
CDR3 protein: ASSLRSATGELF; CDR3 length: 12; J gene: TRBJ2-2; V gene: TRBV7-2
CDR3 protein: SAEWQLGYT; CDR3 length: 9; J gene: TRBJ1-2; V gene: TRBV20-1
CDR3 protein: ASSRERYNQPQH; CDR3 length: 12; J gene: TRBJ1-5; V gene: TRBV19
CDR3 protein: ASTRANRGHTEAF; CDR3 length: 13; J gene: TRBJ1-1; V gene: TRBV5-1
CDR3 protein: ASSPNLGLPAYT; CDR3 length: 12; J gene: TRBJ1-2; V gene: TRBV27
CDR3 protein: ASSASGAGWQPQH; CDR3 length: 13; J gene: TRBJ1-5; V gene: TRBV5-1
CDR3 protein: ASSRLSDGTEAF; CDR3 length: 12; J gene: TRBJ1-1; V gene: TRBV28
CDR3 protein: ASRGGGVTYEQY; CDR3 length: 12; J gene: TRBJ2-7; V gene: TRBV7-7
CDR3 protein: ASSPSGGVYSNQPQH; CDR3 length: 15; J gene: TRBJ1-5; V gene: TRBV18
CDR3 protein: ASSKAGTGATGTEAF; CDR3 length: 15; J gene: TRBJ1-1; V gene: TRBV5-1
CDR3 protein: ASSFDGSKAF; CDR3 length: 10; J gene: TRBJ1-1; V gene: TRBV5-5
CDR3 protein: ASSLGGTSGRSTDTQY; CDR3 length: 16; J gene: TRBJ2-3; V gene: TRBV27
CDR3 protein: ASSEGFRVRGNEQF; CDR3 length: 14; J gene: TRBJ2-1; V gene: TRBV6-1
CDR3 protein: ASSLPGTDTQY; CDR3 length: 11; J gene: TRBJ2-3; V gene: TRBV28
CDR3 protein: AWSFGGSNTEAF; CDR3 length: 12; J gene: TRBJ1-1; V gene: TRBV30